What follows describes a single TCR beta chain. Its cognate antigen is unknown. J was trimmed by 12 bases and V by 2 bases; bases with no gene match: 6. The CDR3 contains 12 residues. Germline values: CDR1 MDHEN, CDR2 SYDVKM. This entry comes from a study of blood T cells in healthy people across ages. Study-level points and caveats: Those diversity estimates obtained from one million T cells were thought to be underestimates.

A J-beta primer mix and a sample-barcoded 5' primer were used in a second PCR of about 7 to 11 cycles. A single record per CDR3 protein comes from TCRdb applying MiXCR to the 5' RACE reads. The table records about 1.4 million distinct CDR3 sequences, almost 60% of them present only once. The draw of peripheral blood yielded roughly 9.1 milliliters from each donor. This sequence joins TRBV28 and TRBJ2-7; 8 nucleotides align to TRBD2. The source is a man aged 18 to 29 in good health. What was sequenced was blood. CDR3 DNA sequence: TGTGCCAGCAGTTTAGGCGGGGGGCTTACGTACTTC. Translated, it gives CASSLGGGLTYF.